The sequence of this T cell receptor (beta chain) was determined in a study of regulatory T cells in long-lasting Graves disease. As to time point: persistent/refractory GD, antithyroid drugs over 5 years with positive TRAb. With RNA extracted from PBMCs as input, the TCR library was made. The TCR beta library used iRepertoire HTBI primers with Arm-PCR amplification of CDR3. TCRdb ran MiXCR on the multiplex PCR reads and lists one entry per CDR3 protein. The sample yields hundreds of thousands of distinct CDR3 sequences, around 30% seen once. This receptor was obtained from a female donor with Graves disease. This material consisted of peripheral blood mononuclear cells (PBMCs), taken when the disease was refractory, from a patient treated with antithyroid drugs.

As DNA, the CDR3 is TGCGCCAGCAGCTTGAACAGGGCCCACGAGCAGTACTTC. It yields the protein CASSLNRAHEQYF. The rearrangement links TRBV5-1 to TRBJ2-7, with D possibly matching TRBD1 (6 bases). CDR3 length: 13 amino acids. CDR1 is SGHRS and CDR2 is YFSETQ in the germline V gene. Trimming pared 1 base from V and 5 bases from J, leaving 10 bases between.